This T cell receptor beta chain emerged from a study of T cell responses to AZD1222 COVID-19 vaccine. Method: immunoSEQ multiplex PCR; TCRdb's copy keeps in-frame clones and lacks some. The sample lists 170,000 or so clones; 75% to 95% were seen once. The CDR3 runs to 13 residues. The germline V gene encodes CDR1 SGHRS and CDR2 YFSETQ. Trimming removed 4 bases from V and 1 base from J, with 7 bases in between. The V gene is TRBV5-1, the J gene TRBJ2-3; D may be TRBD2 (6 bases). Source: peripheral blood, taken on day 0 of AZD1222 vaccination. This sequence originates from an adult in good health. DNA for the CDR3: TGCGCCAGCAGCGAGCGGGGCACAGATACGCAGTATTTT. This translates into CASSERGTDTQYF.